A selection of T cell receptor beta chains follows, all from one sample in a study of identical twins. TCRdb reanalysed the 5' RACE reads using MiXCR and keeps one entry per CDR3 protein. This table has approximately 690,000 distinct CDR3 sequences, around 5.7% appearing once. The sequenced material came from naive T cells sorted from blood. Receptor source: a young man in good health. The CDR3 runs from the conserved cysteine through the conserved F or W. Fields, in order: CDR3 length, D gene, J gene, V gene, clone size, CDR3 DNA, CDR3 protein. D genes are given only for firm matches. Only part of the rows carry a size: once, few, many, or a class if the clone is expanded.

len: 14; d_gene: .; j_gene: TRBJ2-2; v_gene: TRBV10-3; abundance: many; CDR3nt: TGTGCCATCAGTGGGCAGGGGAACACCGGGGAGCTGTTTTTT; CDR3aa: CAISGQGNTGELFF
len: 15; d_gene: TRBD1; j_gene: TRBJ1-1; v_gene: TRBV30; abundance: .; CDR3nt: TGTGCCTGGAGTGTACAAGTCAGGGGGCAAGGTGAAGCTTTCTTT; CDR3aa: CAWSVQVRGQGEAFF
len: 13; d_gene: TRBD1; j_gene: TRBJ1-2; v_gene: TRBV6-1; abundance: few; CDR3nt: TGTGCCACTCCGGACAGGGGGCTACATGGCTACACCTTC; CDR3aa: CATPDRGLHGYTF
len: 11; d_gene: .; j_gene: TRBJ2-2; v_gene: TRBV25-1; abundance: many; CDR3nt: TGTGCCAGCAGTGAGGGACGGGAGCTGTTTTTT; CDR3aa: CASSEGRELFF
len: 18; d_gene: .; j_gene: TRBJ2-5; v_gene: TRBV11-2; abundance: few; CDR3nt: TGTGCCAGCAGCTTGGTCCGACAGTCCTGGGTGTTCGGGGAGACCCAGTACTTC; CDR3aa: CASSLVRQSWVFGETQYF
len: 11; d_gene: .; j_gene: TRBJ2-1; v_gene: TRBV7-2; abundance: many; CDR3nt: TGTGCCAGCAGCTTAGGCGCTAACCCGTTCTTC; CDR3aa: CASSLGANPFF
len: 14; d_gene: .; j_gene: TRBJ1-1; v_gene: TRBV27; abundance: few; CDR3nt: TGTGCCAGCAGTCCCGATGTGCGGGGCCGGGGAGCTTTCTTT; CDR3aa: CASSPDVRGRGAFF
len: 15; d_gene: .; j_gene: TRBJ2-2; v_gene: TRBV9; abundance: .; CDR3nt: TGTGCCAGCAGCGGCCCAGGGGGGATCACCGGGGAGCTGTTTTTT; CDR3aa: CASSGPGGITGELFF
len: 14; d_gene: .; j_gene: TRBJ1-2; v_gene: TRBV4-1; abundance: many; CDR3nt: TGCGCCAGCAGCCAAGATCGGACAGCCTATGGCTACACCTTC; CDR3aa: CASSQDRTAYGYTF
len: 16; d_gene: .; j_gene: TRBJ2-6; v_gene: TRBV24-1; abundance: few; CDR3nt: TGTGCCACCAGTGGATCTGCCATCTCTGGGGCCAACGTCCTGACTTTC; CDR3aa: CATSGSAISGANVLTF
len: 16; d_gene: TRBD2; j_gene: TRBJ2-1; v_gene: TRBV15; abundance: .; CDR3nt: TGTGCCACCAGCATGGGTAGCGGGGCCCCCTACAATGAGCAGTTCTTC; CDR3aa: CATSMGSGAPYNEQFF
len: 16; d_gene: TRBD1; j_gene: TRBJ2-2; v_gene: TRBV6-5; abundance: few; CDR3nt: TGTGCCAGCAGTTATTTCGGACAGGGAAACACCGGGGAGCTGTTTTTT; CDR3aa: CASSYFGQGNTGELFF
len: 15; d_gene: .; j_gene: TRBJ2-5; v_gene: TRBV12-3/TRBV12-4; abundance: many; CDR3nt: TGTGCCAGCAGTTTAGGGGGACCTCTGGGAGAGACCCAGTACTTC; CDR3aa: CASSLGGPLGETQYF
len: 14; d_gene: .; j_gene: TRBJ2-5; v_gene: TRBV20-1; abundance: many; CDR3nt: TGCAGTGCTAGAGTTTCGGTCACAGCAGAGACCCAGTACTTC; CDR3aa: CSARVSVTAETQYF
len: 17; d_gene: TRBD2; j_gene: TRBJ2-2; v_gene: TRBV6-5; abundance: many; CDR3nt: TGTGCCAGCAGTTACTCGATGAGCGGGGGCGACACCGGGGAGCTGTTTTTT; CDR3aa: CASSYSMSGGDTGELFF
len: 16; d_gene: .; j_gene: TRBJ2-5; v_gene: TRBV4-1; abundance: .; CDR3nt: TGCGCCAGCAGCCGATATCAACAGACGCAGTGGGAGACCCAGTACTTC; CDR3aa: CASSRYQQTQWETQYF
len: 14; d_gene: TRBD2; j_gene: TRBJ2-3; v_gene: TRBV29-1; abundance: many; CDR3nt: TGCAGCACAAGGACTAGCGGGACCACAGATACGCAGTATTTT; CDR3aa: CSTRTSGTTDTQYF
len: 14; d_gene: TRBD1; j_gene: TRBJ1-2; v_gene: TRBV27; abundance: few; CDR3nt: TGTGCCAGCAGTTTAGACAGGGGGCGATATGGCTACACCTTC; CDR3aa: CASSLDRGRYGYTF
len: 11; d_gene: TRBD2; j_gene: TRBJ2-1; v_gene: TRBV6-2/TRBV6-3; abundance: few; CDR3nt: TGTGCCAGCAGTTACGGGCTAGCGGAGTTCTTC; CDR3aa: CASSYGLAEFF
len: 15; d_gene: TRBD1; j_gene: TRBJ1-5; v_gene: TRBV27; abundance: .; CDR3nt: TGTGCCAGCAGAGGGGACAGGGTCGGCAATCAGCCCCAGCATTTT; CDR3aa: CASRGDRVGNQPQHF
len: 15; d_gene: .; j_gene: TRBJ2-2; v_gene: TRBV5-1; abundance: few; CDR3nt: TGCGCCAGCAGCTTGGGTGCGGGACGAAACGGGGAGCTGTTTTTT; CDR3aa: CASSLGAGRNGELFF
len: 16; d_gene: .; j_gene: TRBJ2-1; v_gene: TRBV5-1; abundance: many; CDR3nt: TGCGCCAGCAGCTTGGGGCGGGCGAGCTCCTACAATGAGCAGTTCTTC; CDR3aa: CASSLGRASSYNEQFF
len: 15; d_gene: TRBD2; j_gene: TRBJ2-7; v_gene: TRBV6-1; abundance: many; CDR3nt: TGTGCCAGCAGTAAAAGCGGGGGAAGCTCCTACGAGCAGTACTTC; CDR3aa: CASSKSGGSSYEQYF
len: 16; d_gene: .; j_gene: TRBJ2-3; v_gene: TRBV24-1; abundance: few; CDR3nt: TGTGCCACCAGTGATCCCCGGGGGTTGCGCGCAGATACGCAGTATTTT; CDR3aa: CATSDPRGLRADTQYF
len: 14; d_gene: .; j_gene: TRBJ2-1; v_gene: TRBV29-1; abundance: few; CDR3nt: TGCAGCGTTGCTGTAAGCGACTCCTACAATGAGCAGTTCTTC; CDR3aa: CSVAVSDSYNEQFF
len: 12; d_gene: TRBD1; j_gene: TRBJ1-1; v_gene: TRBV9; abundance: .; CDR3nt: TGTGCCAGCAGCGTACAGGGGGGTGAAGCTTTCTTT; CDR3aa: CASSVQGGEAFF
len: 19; d_gene: TRBD2; j_gene: TRBJ2-7; v_gene: TRBV10-3; abundance: .; CDR3nt: TGTGCCATCAGTGAGTCGGGACTAGCGGGAGCTTTTTCCTCCTACGAGCAGTACTTC; CDR3aa: CAISESGLAGAFSSYEQYF
len: 14; d_gene: .; j_gene: TRBJ2-7; v_gene: TRBV27; abundance: .; CDR3nt: TGTGCCAGCAGCCCCGGGATGACCGCCTACGAGCAGTACTTC; CDR3aa: CASSPGMTAYEQYF
len: 13; d_gene: .; j_gene: TRBJ2-3; v_gene: TRBV7-6; abundance: many; CDR3nt: TGTGCCAGCAGCTCCTCGGGGGTTTATACGCAGTATTTT; CDR3aa: CASSSSGVYTQYF
len: 15; d_gene: .; j_gene: TRBJ1-3; v_gene: TRBV20-1; abundance: many; CDR3nt: TGCAGTGCTAGAGATCCAGGGGCCAGTGGAAACACCATATATTTT; CDR3aa: CSARDPGASGNTIYF
len: 13; d_gene: .; j_gene: TRBJ2-7; v_gene: TRBV10-3; abundance: many; CDR3nt: TGTGCCATCAGGGGTGGGTCCTCCTACGAGCAGTACTTC; CDR3aa: CAIRGGSSYEQYF
len: 14; d_gene: .; j_gene: TRBJ2-6; v_gene: TRBV11-1; abundance: many; CDR3nt: TGTGCCAGCAGCTTCGCGGTTGGAGCCAACGTCCTGACTTTC; CDR3aa: CASSFAVGANVLTF
len: 14; d_gene: TRBD2; j_gene: TRBJ2-3; v_gene: TRBV2; abundance: .; CDR3nt: TGTGCCAGCAGTAAGCGGGAGGGCACAGATACGCAGTATTTT; CDR3aa: CASSKREGTDTQYF
len: 14; d_gene: TRBD2; j_gene: TRBJ2-7; v_gene: TRBV7-2; abundance: many; CDR3nt: TGTGCCAGCAGCTTAGGGACTAGGTCCGTCGAGCAGTACTTC; CDR3aa: CASSLGTRSVEQYF
len: 13; d_gene: .; j_gene: TRBJ1-1; v_gene: TRBV11-2; abundance: many; CDR3nt: TGTGCCAGCAGACGGAGGTACAACACTGAAGCTTTCTTT; CDR3aa: CASRRRYNTEAFF
len: 14; d_gene: .; j_gene: TRBJ2-7; v_gene: TRBV28; abundance: many; CDR3nt: TGTGCCAGCAGTCCCCGACGGGGCGACTACGAGCAGTACTTC; CDR3aa: CASSPRRGDYEQYF
len: 16; d_gene: TRBD1; j_gene: TRBJ1-1; v_gene: TRBV7-2; abundance: .; CDR3nt: TGTGCCAGCAGCTTAGCGCATTCAGGGGGGAACACTGAAGCTTTCTTT; CDR3aa: CASSLAHSGGNTEAFF
len: 14; d_gene: TRBD1; j_gene: TRBJ2-5; v_gene: TRBV27; abundance: few; CDR3nt: TGTGCCAGCAGTGTGGACAGGGGATCGGAGACCCAGTACTTC; CDR3aa: CASSVDRGSETQYF
len: 18; d_gene: .; j_gene: TRBJ2-3; v_gene: TRBV5-1; abundance: few; CDR3nt: TGCGCCAGCAGCTTGTACCCGGGACTCATTTCTAGCACAGATACGCAGTATTTT; CDR3aa: CASSLYPGLISSTDTQYF
len: 14; d_gene: TRBD2; j_gene: TRBJ2-1; v_gene: TRBV12-3/TRBV12-4; abundance: .; CDR3nt: TGTGCCAGCAGGGAGGGACTAGCGGGGTTAGAGCAGTTCTTC; CDR3aa: CASREGLAGLEQFF
len: 17; d_gene: TRBD1; j_gene: TRBJ1-5; v_gene: TRBV20-1; abundance: many; CDR3nt: TGCAGTGCCAACCGGAGAGGCAGGGGGCGTAGCAATCAGCCCCAGCATTTT; CDR3aa: CSANRRGRGRSNQPQHF
len: 14; d_gene: .; j_gene: TRBJ2-7; v_gene: TRBV5-1; abundance: few; CDR3nt: TGCGCCAGCAGCTTGCGCGGACAGACCTACGAGCAGTACTTC; CDR3aa: CASSLRGQTYEQYF
len: 17; d_gene: TRBD1; j_gene: TRBJ2-5; v_gene: TRBV12-3/TRBV12-4; abundance: many; CDR3nt: TGTGCCAGCAGTAACAACCGGGACAGGGCGTGGGGGGAGACCCAGTACTTC; CDR3aa: CASSNNRDRAWGETQYF
len: 12; d_gene: .; j_gene: TRBJ2-7; v_gene: TRBV5-1; abundance: many; CDR3nt: TGCGCCAGCAGCTTGGATCCGTCCGAGCAGTACTTC; CDR3aa: CASSLDPSEQYF
len: 14; d_gene: .; j_gene: TRBJ2-1; v_gene: TRBV10-3; abundance: few; CDR3nt: TGTGCCATCACCTCGGACACCCGTTATAATGAGCAGTGCTTC; CDR3aa: CAITSDTRYNEQCF
len: 13; d_gene: .; j_gene: TRBJ1-5; v_gene: TRBV10-3; abundance: .; CDR3nt: TGTGCCATCACCGAAGGAGTTACCCAGCCCCAGCATTTT; CDR3aa: CAITEGVTQPQHF
len: 19; d_gene: .; j_gene: TRBJ1-5; v_gene: TRBV11-1; abundance: once; CDR3nt: TGTGCCAGCAGCTTATTCCCCTTGAGGTCCGGGACGGATAATCAGCCCCAGCATTTT; CDR3aa: CASSLFPLRSGTDNQPQHF
len: 13; d_gene: .; j_gene: TRBJ1-5; v_gene: TRBV2; abundance: .; CDR3nt: TGTGCCAGCGGAGCCAGGGTGACTCAGCCCCAGCATTTT; CDR3aa: CASGARVTQPQHF